This TCR beta chain emerged from a study of persistence of HIV-infected CD4 T cells. Concerning this clone itself: Its specificity is unknown.

Sequencing used immunoSEQ version 4 in survey mode. The method was immunoSEQ multiplex PCR; TCRdb's version includes in-frame clones alone and lacks a portion of them. The sample contains about 40,000 clones, around 78% of which appear only once. Cells were stimulated with overlapping HIV-1 Gag 15-mer peptides. CD40L-negative CD69-negative CD45RO-high memory CD4+ T cells were sorted as populations depleted of antigen-responding cells. Plasma HIV-1 RNA stayed below 50 copies/mL for at least 4 years. Study-level findings and limits: Compared with CD3/CD28-stimulated cells, CMV- and Gag-responding cells showed lower TCRbeta richness. Antigen-responding cells were enriched for degenerate expanded CDR3beta sequences.

CDR1 and CDR2 (germline): SGHTA, FQGNSA. Between the trimmed V and J ends, which lost 5 bases and 6 bases, there was a span of 20 bases. The CDR3 length is 16 residues. The sequencing used CD4+ T cells sorted from PBMCs after approximately 20-hour stimulation, collected from a patient who received antiretroviral therapy. This chain connects TRBV7-2 to TRBJ1-5, with D perhaps TRBD1 (5 bases). The receptor was isolated from an adult man with HIV who was CMV-seropositive. The CDR3 reads CASSPGTVAAVQPQHF. The CDR3 DNA reads TGTGCCAGCAGCCCCGGGACTGTCGCAGCCGTTCAGCCCCAGCATTTT.